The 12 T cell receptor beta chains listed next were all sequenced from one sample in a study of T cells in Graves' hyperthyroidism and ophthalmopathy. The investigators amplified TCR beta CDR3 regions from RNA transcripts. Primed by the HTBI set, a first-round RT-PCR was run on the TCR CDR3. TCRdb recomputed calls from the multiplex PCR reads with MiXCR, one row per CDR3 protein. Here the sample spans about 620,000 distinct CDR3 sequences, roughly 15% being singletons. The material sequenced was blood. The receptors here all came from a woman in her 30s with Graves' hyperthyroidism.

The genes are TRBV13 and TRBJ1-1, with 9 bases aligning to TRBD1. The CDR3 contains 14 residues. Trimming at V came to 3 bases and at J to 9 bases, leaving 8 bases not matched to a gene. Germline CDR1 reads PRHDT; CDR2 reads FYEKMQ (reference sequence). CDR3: CASSFQDRGIKAFF. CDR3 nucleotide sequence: TGTGCCAGCAGCTTCCAGGACAGGGGAATTAAAGCTTTCTTT.

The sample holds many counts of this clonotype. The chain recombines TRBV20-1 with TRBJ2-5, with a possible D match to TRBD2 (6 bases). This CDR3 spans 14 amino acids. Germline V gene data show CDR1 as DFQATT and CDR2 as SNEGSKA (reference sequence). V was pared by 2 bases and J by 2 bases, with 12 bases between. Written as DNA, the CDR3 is TGCAGTGCTAGATCAGACGGAGGGCAAGAGACCCAGTACTTC. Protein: CSARSDGGQETQYF.

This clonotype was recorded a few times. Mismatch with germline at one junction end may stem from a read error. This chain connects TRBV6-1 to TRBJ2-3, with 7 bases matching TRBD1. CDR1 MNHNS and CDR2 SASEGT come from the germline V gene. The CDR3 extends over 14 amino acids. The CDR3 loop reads CAGGLLPSTDTQYF. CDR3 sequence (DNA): TGCGCAGGGGGATTACTCCCGAGCACAGATACGCAGTATTTT.

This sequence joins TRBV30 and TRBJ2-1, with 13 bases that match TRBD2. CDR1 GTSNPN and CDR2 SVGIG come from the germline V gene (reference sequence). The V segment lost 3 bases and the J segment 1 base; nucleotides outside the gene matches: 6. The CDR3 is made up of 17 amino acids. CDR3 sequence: CAWRGTSGILSYNEQFF. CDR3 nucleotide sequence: TGTGCCTGGAGGGGGACTAGCGGGATTTTGTCCTACAATGAGCAGTTCTTC.

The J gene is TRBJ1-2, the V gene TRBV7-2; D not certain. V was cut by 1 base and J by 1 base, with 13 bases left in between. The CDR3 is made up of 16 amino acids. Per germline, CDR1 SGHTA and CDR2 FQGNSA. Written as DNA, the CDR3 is TGTGCCAGCAGCTTAGGGTTTTCCGGTCATAACTATGGCTACACCTTC. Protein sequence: CASSLGFSGHNYGYTF. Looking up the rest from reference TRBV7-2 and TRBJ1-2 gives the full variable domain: GAGVSQSPSNKVTEKGKDVELRCDPISGHTALYWYRQSLGQGLEFLIYFQGNSAPDKSGLPSDRFSAERTGGSVSTLTIQRTQQEDSAVYLCASSLGFSGHNYGYTFGSGTRLTVV.

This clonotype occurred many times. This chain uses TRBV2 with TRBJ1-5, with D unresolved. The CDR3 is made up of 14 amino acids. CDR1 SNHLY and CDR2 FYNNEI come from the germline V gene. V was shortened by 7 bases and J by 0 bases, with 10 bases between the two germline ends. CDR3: CASTGPYSNQPQHF. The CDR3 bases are TGTGCCAGCACCGGGCCCTATAGCAATCAGCCCCAGCATTTT.

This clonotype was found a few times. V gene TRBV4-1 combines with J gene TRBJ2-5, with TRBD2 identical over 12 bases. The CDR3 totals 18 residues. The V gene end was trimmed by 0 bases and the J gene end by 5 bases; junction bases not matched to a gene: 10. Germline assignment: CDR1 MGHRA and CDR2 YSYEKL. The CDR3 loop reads CASSQDPHGLAGRETQYF. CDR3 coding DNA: TGCGCCAGCAGCCAAGACCCCCACGGACTAGCGGGAAGGGAGACCCAGTACTTC.

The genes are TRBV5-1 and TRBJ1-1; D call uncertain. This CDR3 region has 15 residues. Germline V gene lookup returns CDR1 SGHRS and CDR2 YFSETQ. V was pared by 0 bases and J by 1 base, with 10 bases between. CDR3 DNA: TGCGCCAGCAGCTTGGCCAGAGGGCCGAACACTGAAGCTTTCTTT. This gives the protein CASSLARGPNTEAFF.

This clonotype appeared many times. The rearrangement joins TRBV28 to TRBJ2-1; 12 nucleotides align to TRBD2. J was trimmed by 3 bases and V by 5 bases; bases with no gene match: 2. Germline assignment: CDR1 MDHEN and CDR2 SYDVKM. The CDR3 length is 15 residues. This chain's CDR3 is CASSGTSGYYNEQFF. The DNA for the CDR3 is TGTGCCAGCAGTGGGACTAGCGGGTACTACAATGAGCAGTTCTTC.

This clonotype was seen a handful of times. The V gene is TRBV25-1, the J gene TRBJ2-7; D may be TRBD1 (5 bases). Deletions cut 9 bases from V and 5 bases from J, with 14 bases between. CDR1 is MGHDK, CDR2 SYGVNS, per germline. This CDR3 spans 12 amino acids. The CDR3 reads CASQGLDHEQYF. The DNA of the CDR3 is TGTGCCAGTCAGGGTTTAGACCACGAGCAGTACTTC.

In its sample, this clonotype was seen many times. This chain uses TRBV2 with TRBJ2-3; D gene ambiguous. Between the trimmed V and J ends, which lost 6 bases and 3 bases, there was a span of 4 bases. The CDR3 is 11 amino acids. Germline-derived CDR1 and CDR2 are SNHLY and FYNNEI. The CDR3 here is CASSATDTQYF. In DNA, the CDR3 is TGTGCCAGCAGCGCTACAGATACGCAGTATTTT.

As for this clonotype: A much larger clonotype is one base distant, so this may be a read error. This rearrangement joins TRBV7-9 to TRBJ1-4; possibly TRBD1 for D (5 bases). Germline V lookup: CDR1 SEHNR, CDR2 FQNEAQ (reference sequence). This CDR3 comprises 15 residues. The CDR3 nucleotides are TGTGCCAGCAGCTTCCCGGGACGGGAAAATGAAAAACTGTCTTTT. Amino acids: CASSFPGRENEKLSF.